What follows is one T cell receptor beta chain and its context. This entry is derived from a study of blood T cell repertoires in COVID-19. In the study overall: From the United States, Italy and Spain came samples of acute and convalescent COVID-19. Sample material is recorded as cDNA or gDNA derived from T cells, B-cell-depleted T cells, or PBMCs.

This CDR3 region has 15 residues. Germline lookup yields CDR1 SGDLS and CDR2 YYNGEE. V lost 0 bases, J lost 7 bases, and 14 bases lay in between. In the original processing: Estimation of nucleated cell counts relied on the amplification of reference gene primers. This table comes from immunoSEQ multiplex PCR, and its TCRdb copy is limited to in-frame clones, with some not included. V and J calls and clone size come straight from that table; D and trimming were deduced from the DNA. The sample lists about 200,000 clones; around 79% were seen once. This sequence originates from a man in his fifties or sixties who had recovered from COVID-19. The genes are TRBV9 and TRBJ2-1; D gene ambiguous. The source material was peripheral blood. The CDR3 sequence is CASSVVSGTRNEQFF. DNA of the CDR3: TGTGCCAGCAGCGTAGTTTCAGGTACCCGAAATGAGCAGTTCTTC.